This TCR beta chain is drawn from a study of T-cell memory formation after mild COVID-19. Libraries for TCRalpha and TCRbeta carried sample barcodes and unique molecular identifiers via 5'RACE. TCRdb re-called the 5' RACE reads with MiXCR, one entry per CDR3 protein. The sample holds almost 250,000 distinct CDR3 sequences, 15% seen once. Study-wide results and limits: Some responding clones appeared in pre-infection memory, suggesting cross-reactive memory joined. The main location of contracting CD4+ clones was CM and EM, and that of contracting CD8+ clones was EMRA. Later expanders leaned CD4+, whereas clones that contracted between day 15 and 85 were balanced CD4/CD8.

Details on this clonotype: Its specificity is not known.

V lost 6 bases and J 9 bases, leaving 15 bases between the germline ends. This CDR3 spans 12 amino acids. CDR1 is DFQATT, CDR2 SNEGSKA, per germline (reference sequence). The sample consisted of PBMCs or a T cell subset sorted from them (not recorded which). This TCR derives from an adult woman who had mild COVID-19 (a few samples of this study predate the infection). Cell type and time point are not known. J is TRBJ2-4 and V is TRBV20-1, with D maybe TRBD1 (6 bases). CDR3 amino acids: CSAHTDSIIQYF. The CDR3 bases are TGCAGTGCCCACACGGACAGTATCATTCAGTACTTC.